Listed here is a single T cell receptor (beta chain). Other DNA sequences of this sample code for an identical CDR3. Replicate PCRs run on sorted subsets employed 200 ng DNA, approximately 30,000 T cell genomes. Clones were sequenced by immunoSEQ multiplex PCR, and TCRdb holds only the in-frame ones, with some missing. The table has about 2,200,000 clones, more than 85% seen once; the top ten hold more than 1.5%. V lost 3 bases, J lost 4 bases, and 10 bases lay in between. The CDR3 extends over 14 amino acids. The germline V gene has CDR1 MNHEY and CDR2 SMNVEV (reference sequence). The data are from a study of shared clonotypes between healthy human individuals. Naive CD8 cells lacked CD45RO and underwent positive selection for CCR7, leaving out terminally differentiated effector memory CD45RA+ cells.

Sequenced material: naive CD8+ T cells from PBMCs. The receptor comes from a man between 18 and 29 years old in good health. Some clones in this sample may be carry-over from other donors' samples. The chain links TRBV27 to TRBJ1-5; TRBD1 is a possible D gene (6 bases). The CDR3, as DNA: TGTGCCAGCAGTTTGTCACAGGGAAATCAGCCCCAGCATTTT. Translation: CASSLSQGNQPQHF.